Each of the 7 T cell receptor beta chains below was sequenced from the same sample in a study of cytomegalovirus exposure and HLA in healthy donors. Generated by immunoSEQ multiplex PCR, the TCRdb table keeps only in-frame clones and is missing some. This table holds under 300,000 clones, 65% to 90% found once. The sample taken for sequencing was PBMCs. Source of these receptors: a woman aged 18-29 years in good health and CMV-seronegative.

The rearrangement uses TRBV18 and TRBJ1-2; no definite D call. V lost 2 bases and J 8 bases, leaving 9 bases between the germline ends. CDR3 size: 12 residues. Germline V gene data show CDR1 as KGHSH and CDR2 as LQKENI. The chain's CDR3 is CASSPNGSGYTF. The CDR3 nucleotides read TGTGCCAGCTCACCAAACGGTTCCGGCTACACCTTC.

To note about this clone: The junction departs from the called germline gene at one end, perhaps through a read error. V is TRBV4-1 and J is TRBJ2-7, with 8 bases fitting TRBD1. Germline V gene data show CDR1 as MGHRA and CDR2 as YSYEKL. The CDR3 has 16 residues. CDR3 residues: CASSQQRTGTSFEQYF. CDR3 bases: TGCGCCAGCAGCCAGCAACGGACAGGGACCTCCTTCGAGCAGTACTTC.

This clone was observed a single time. The chain uses TRBV15 and TRBJ1-2, with D tentatively TRBD1 (5 bases). The germline V and J ends were trimmed by 1 base and 2 bases, with 5 bases remaining between them. Germline V gene sequence: CDR1 LNHNV, CDR2 YYDKDF (reference sequence). The CDR3 contains 13 residues. This chain's CDR3 is CATSRAGNYGYTF. The CDR3, as DNA: TGTGCCACCAGCAGAGCAGGGAACTATGGCTACACCTTC.

The chain uses TRBV15 and TRBJ1-5; 8 bases fit TRBD1. Trimming took 3 bases from V and 2 from J; bases not matched to a gene: 0. This CDR3 comprises 14 residues. Germline V CDR1 and CDR2: LNHNV, YYDKDF (reference sequence). Here the CDR3 reads CATSRDRGNQPQHF. CDR3 DNA: TGTGCCACCAGCAGGGACAGGGGCAATCAGCCCCAGCATTTT.

This chain connects TRBV5-1 to TRBJ2-7, with TRBD2 matching over 11 bases. CDR3 length: 17 residues. Losses at the gene ends were 4 bases for V and 1 base for J; bases not matched to a gene: 10. Germline V CDR1 and CDR2: SGHRS, YFSETQ. CDR3 in DNA: TGCGCCAGCAGCCAGAAAGATAGCGGGAGGGGTTCCTACGAGCAGTACTTC. Translated: CASSQKDSGRGSYEQYF.

The chain is built from TRBV11-3 and TRBJ2-1, with D tentatively TRBD2 (7 bases). Trimming left V 5 bases short and J 15 bases short, with 17 bases between. Germline values: CDR1 SGHNT, CDR2 YENEEA. The CDR3 length is 12 residues. CDR3 sequence reads: CASSGEGGGPFF. The CDR3 nucleotides are TGTGCCAGCAGCGGCGAAGGGGGGGGCCCGTTCTTC.

The chain uses TRBV7-3 and TRBJ2-1; 11 bases fit TRBD2. Trimming took 6 bases from V and 5 from J; bases not matched to a gene: 6. CDR1 and CDR2 from the germline V gene are SGHTA and FQGTGA. The CDR3 loop spans 15 amino acids. The CDR3 here is CASSPTSGGHNEQFF. Written as DNA, the CDR3 is TGTGCCAGCAGTCCTACTAGCGGGGGACACAATGAGCAGTTCTTC.